The 22 T cell receptor beta chains in this list originate from one sample, sequenced in a study of spatial heterogeneity in lung cancer. Each CDR3 protein is one row after TCRdb ran MiXCR on the 5' RACE reads. Found here are about 4,000 distinct CDR3 sequences, less than 14% of them singletons; the top ten hold around three fifths. Sample time point: sample taken at primary tumor resection. Findings and caveats of the study: In tumors, expanded intratumoral alpha and beta TCR counts tracked mutation counts.

Their target antigens are unknown. The input for sequencing was lung tumor tissue, taken at surgery. The receptor set was obtained from a male donor with early-stage non-small cell lung cancer.

This clonotype came up many times. The chain employs TRBV11-2 and TRBJ1-5; D is unclear. Germline CDR1 is SGHAT and CDR2 is FQNNGV. The germline V and J ends were trimmed by 5 bases and 5 bases, with 10 bases remaining between them. This CDR3 has 13 amino acids. The CDR3 here is CASSLSGDQPQHF. The CDR3 nucleotides are TGTGCCAGCAGCCTTTCGGGTGATCAGCCCCAGCATTTT.

V and J are TRBV27 and TRBJ2-7; D gene uncertain. Trimming left V 2 bases short and J 2 bases short, with 13 bases between. Germline lookup yields CDR1 MNHEY and CDR2 SMNVEV (reference sequence). CDR3 length: 15 residues. As DNA, the CDR3 is TGTGCCAGCAGTTTACAAGGCAAATGCACCTACGAGCAGTACGTC. Translation gives CASSLQGKCTYEQYV.

This clonotype is judged medium-sized. V gene TRBV19 combines with J gene TRBJ1-1, with D tentatively TRBD1 (6 bases). The V gene's germline CDR1 is LNHDA and CDR2 SQIVND (reference sequence). Deletions cut 7 bases from V and 2 bases from J, with 17 bases between. The CDR3 runs 15 residues. The CDR3 DNA sequence: TGTGCCAGTAATGATTCGGAGGGGGGAAACACTGAAGCTTTCTTT. Translated, it gives CASNDSEGGNTEAFF.

In its sample, this clonotype was seen a few times. The chain is built from TRBV3-1 and TRBJ2-1; D is possibly TRBD1 or TRBD2 (5 bases each). Germline lookup yields CDR1 LGHDT and CDR2 YNNKEL (reference sequence). V lost 4 bases to trimming and J lost 0 bases, with 13 bases between them. The CDR3 is made up of 16 amino acids. CDR3 sequence (DNA): TGTGCCAGCAGCCGTCGGTCAGGGAGCTCCTACAATGAGCAGTTCTTC. It is translated as CASSRRSGSSYNEQFF.

By proportion, this clonotype is medium-sized. J is TRBJ2-1 and V is TRBV7-2; D unresolved. The CDR3 contains 15 residues. In germline, CDR1 is SGHTA, CDR2 FQGNSA. Trimming shortened V by 5 bases and J by 7 bases, and 18 bases separated the two germline ends. CDR3 sequence: CASSPPGPSWNEQFF. The DNA for the CDR3 is TGTGCCAGCAGCCCACCCGGGCCTTCGTGGAATGAGCAGTTCTTC. Full variable domain (missing parts from reference TRBV7-2 and TRBJ2-1): GAGVSQSPSNKVTEKGKDVELRCDPISGHTALYWYRQSLGQGLEFLIYFQGNSAPDKSGLPSDRFSAERTGGSVSTLTIQRTQQEDSAVYLCASSPPGPSWNEQFFGPGTRLTVL.

V and J are TRBV4-2 and TRBJ1-6; tentatively, D is TRBD1 (5 bases). The CDR3 covers 16 residues. Germline CDR1 and CDR2: LGHNA and YNFKEQ. Trimming took 0 bases from V and 5 from J, leaving 11 bases between them. Here the CDR3 DNA reads TGTGCCAGCAGCCAAGAAGCAGGGACGGATAATTCACCCCTCCACTTT. This translates into CASSQEAGTDNSPLHF.

The chain has TRBV7-2 and TRBJ2-3; D not certain. The V gene lost 4 bases and the J gene lost 2 bases, with 7 bases spanning the gap. Per germline, CDR1 SGHTA and CDR2 FQGNSA. The CDR3 spans 13 residues. CDR3 residues: CASSSLFTDTQYF. For the CDR3, the DNA is TGTGCCAGCAGCTCCCTCTTCACAGATACGCAGTATTTT.

This clonotype is categorized as medium-sized. The chain recombines TRBV5-1 with TRBJ2-3; possibly TRBD2 for D (5 bases). The V gene lost 2 bases and the J gene lost 8 bases, with 15 bases spanning the gap. Looked up from germline, CDR1 is SGHRS and CDR2 is YFSETQ. The CDR3 has 14 amino acids. The DNA of the CDR3 is TGCGCCAGCAGCTTTACAGACTCGAGGGTTACGCAGTATTTT. This codes for CASSFTDSRVTQYF.

The chain joins TRBV28 to TRBJ2-1; 7 bases line up with TRBD1. The V gene's germline CDR1 is MDHEN and CDR2 SYDVKM. Unmatched junction bases numbered 5, after V lost 6 bases and J lost 15 bases. The CDR3 covers 10 residues. As DNA, the CDR3 is TGTGCCAGCAGGCGACAGGGTCCGTTCTTC. It is translated as CASRRQGPFF.

In this sample, this clonotype turned up a few times. The chain links TRBV28 to TRBJ1-4; D unclear. Germline values: CDR1 MDHEN, CDR2 SYDVKM. The CDR3 totals 14 residues. V shed 8 bases and J shed 2 bases, with 12 bases lying between them. The CDR3: CASQTTRTNEKLFF. The CDR3 coding sequence is TGTGCCAGCCAAACAACAAGGACTAATGAAAAACTGTTTTTT.

The chain has TRBV7-2 and TRBJ2-5; 8 bases fit TRBD2. The junction had 8 bases not matched to a gene; V was cut back by 5 bases and J by 3 bases. Germline lookup yields CDR1 SGHTA and CDR2 FQGNSA. The CDR3 is 15 amino acids. CDR3 region: CASSPGTRGEETQYF. The CDR3 coding sequence is TGTGCCAGCAGCCCCGGGACTAGGGGGGAAGAGACCCAGTACTTC.

Sample share makes this clonotype medium-sized. The rearrangement links TRBV20-1 to TRBJ2-7; no definite D call. The CDR3 has 13 amino acids. V was trimmed by 3 bases and J by 4 bases, leaving 13 bases between them. Germline values: CDR1 DFQATT, CDR2 SNEGSKA (reference sequence). CDR3 amino acids: CSASSYGRYEQYF. The CDR3 DNA is TGCAGTGCTAGCTCCTACGGTAGATACGAGCAGTACTTC.

The sample holds many counts of this clonotype. CDR3 residues: CASSQGQTGGRTGELFF. For the CDR3, the DNA is TGCGCCAGCAGCCAAGGTCAGACAGGGGGCAGGACCGGGGAGCTGTTTTTT. V usage is TRBV4-3 and J usage is TRBJ2-2; 10 nucleotides line up with TRBD1. The CDR3 runs to 17 residues. The trim removed 1 base at V and 5 bases at J, leaving 7 bases unmatched. Germline V gene lookup returns CDR1 LGHNA and CDR2 YSLEER.

This clonotype turned up a few times. This chain uses TRBV20-1 with TRBJ2-3; perhaps TRBD1 as D (5 bases). This CDR3 contains 14 residues. Germline-derived CDR1 and CDR2 are DFQATT and SNEGSKA (reference sequence). V was cut by 0 bases and J by 8 bases, with 15 bases left in between. The CDR3 loop reads CSARDVKGLGTQYF. CDR3 coding DNA: TGCAGTGCTAGAGACGTCAAGGGGCTGGGTACGCAGTATTTT.

The chain joins TRBV12-2 to TRBJ2-5; the D call in the table, TRBD2, was not verified against the DNA. TRBV12-2 is labeled a pseudogene. The CDR3 has 17 residues. The CDR3 DNA reads as TGTGCAAGTCGCTTACTAGCGGGGGGTTATTCTCGGGAGACCCAGTACTTC. It is translated as CASRLLAGGYSRETQYF.

The V call is TRBV29-1, the J call TRBJ1-2, with D hard to call. CDR1 is SQVTM, CDR2 ANQGSEA, per germline. This CDR3 has 10 residues. V was shortened by 3 bases and J by 7 bases, with 6 bases between the two germline ends. This CDR3 reads CSVEGFGYTF. The CDR3 coding sequence is TGCAGCGTTGAGGGTTTTGGCTACACCTTC.

This clonotype appeared a few times. The chain uses TRBV18 and TRBJ2-1; possible D gene TRBD1, 5 bases. The CDR3 is 16 residues long. V shed 0 bases and J shed 8 bases, with 17 bases lying between them. The germline V gene encodes CDR1 KGHSH and CDR2 LQKENI. CDR3 residues: CASSPPVSGQGDEQFF. CDR3 in DNA: TGTGCCAGCTCACCACCGGTTTCCGGGCAGGGCGATGAGCAGTTCTTC.

This chain joins TRBV30 and TRBJ1-5; TRBD1 aligns across 7 bases. The CDR3 is 14 amino acids. V shed 3 bases and J 5 bases; nucleotides not matched to a gene: 7. Germline values: CDR1 GTSNPN, CDR2 SVGIG (reference sequence). The CDR3 spells CAWSQTGRHQPQHF. For the CDR3, the DNA is TGTGCCTGGAGCCAGACAGGGAGGCATCAGCCCCAGCATTTT.

This clonotype has more than one count but fewer than ten. The rearrangement links TRBV5-1 to TRBJ2-7, with TRBD2 matching 9 bases. V was clipped by 4 bases and J by 4 bases; unmatched bases: 12. The CDR3 loop spans 16 amino acids. From germline, CDR1 is SGHRS and CDR2 YFSETQ. The CDR3 nucleotides read TGCGCCAGCAGCCCCCGCGGGGGGGCCCAAGAATACGAGCAGTACTTC. Protein sequence: CASSPRGGAQEYEQYF. Full variable domain (missing parts from reference TRBV5-1 and TRBJ2-7): KAGVTQTPRYLIKTRGQQVTLSCSPISGHRSVSWYQQTPGQGLQFLFEYFSETQRNKGNFPGRFSGRQFSNSRSEMNVSTLELGDSALYLCASSPRGGAQEYEQYFGPGTRLTVT.

This rearrangement joins TRBV7-9 to TRBJ2-1; TRBD2 matches 9 bases. After removal of 3 bases from V and 5 bases from J, the junction contained 11 bases not matched to a gene. Per germline, CDR1 SEHNR and CDR2 FQNEAQ (reference sequence). The CDR3 is 17 amino acids. CDR3 coding DNA: TGTGCCAGCAGCTTCCGGGAAGCGGGAGGATCTGACAATGAGCAGTTCTTC. Protein product: CASSFREAGGSDNEQFF.

This clonotype is termed medium-sized. The gene calls are TRBV5-1 and TRBJ1-2; D is perhaps TRBD1 (5 bases). Deletions cut 4 bases from V and 4 bases from J, with 23 bases between. CDR3 length equals 17 residues. Germline CDR1 and CDR2: SGHRS and YFSETQ. Here the CDR3 reads CASSPRAGTFFTYGYTF. CDR3 in DNA: TGCGCCAGCAGCCCGAGAGCCGGGACCTTTTTTACCTATGGCTACACCTTC.

In this sample, this clonotype turned up many times. The chain recombines TRBV11-2 with TRBJ2-1; weak D call: TRBD2 (6 bases). Germline CDR1 and CDR2: SGHAT and FQNNGV. The CDR3 length is 16 residues. Trimming left V 4 bases short and J 6 bases short, with 19 bases between. The CDR3 loop reads CASSYRSMAGFNEQFF. Written as DNA, the CDR3 is TGTGCCAGCAGCTACCGGTCCATGGCGGGGTTCAATGAGCAGTTCTTC. The entire variable domain, with the rest obtained from reference TRBV11-2 and TRBJ2-1, is as follows: EAGVAQSPRYKIIEKRQSVAFWCNPISGHATLYWYQQILGQGPKLLIQFQNNGVVDDSQLPKDRFSAERLKGVDSTLKIQPAKLEDSAVYLCASSYRSMAGFNEQFFGPGTRLTVL.